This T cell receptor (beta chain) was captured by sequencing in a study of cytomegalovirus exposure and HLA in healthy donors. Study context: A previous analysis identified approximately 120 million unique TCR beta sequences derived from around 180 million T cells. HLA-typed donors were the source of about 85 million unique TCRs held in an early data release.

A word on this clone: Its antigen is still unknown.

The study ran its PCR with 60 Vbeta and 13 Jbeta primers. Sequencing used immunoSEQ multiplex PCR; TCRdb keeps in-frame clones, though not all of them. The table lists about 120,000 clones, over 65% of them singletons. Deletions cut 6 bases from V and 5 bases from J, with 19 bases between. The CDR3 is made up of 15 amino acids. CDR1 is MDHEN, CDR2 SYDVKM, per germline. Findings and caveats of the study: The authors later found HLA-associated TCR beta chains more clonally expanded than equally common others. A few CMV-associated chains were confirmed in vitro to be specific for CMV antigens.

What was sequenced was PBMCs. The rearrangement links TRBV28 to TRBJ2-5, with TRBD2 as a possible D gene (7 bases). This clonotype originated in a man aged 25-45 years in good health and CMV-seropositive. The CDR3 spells CASRRGGGLDETQYF. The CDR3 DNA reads TGTGCCAGCAGGCGAGGGGGGGGGTTAGATGAGACCCAGTACTTC.